The sequence of this TCR beta chain was determined in a study of identical twins. Template switching supplied a universal primer site; unique molecular identifiers were carried on the cDNA. TCRdb fed the 5' RACE reads into MiXCR, producing one record per CDR3 protein. The data show about 920,000 distinct CDR3 sequences, about 12% seen once. CDR1 is SGHRS and CDR2 is YFSETQ in the germline V gene. V gave up 3 bases and J gave up 5 bases; unmatched junction bases: 12. There are 16 residues in the CDR3. The sample was also linked to a second study, of yellow fever vaccine responses in identical twins. This second study notes: Twins showed a vaccine T cell response that reportedly seemed partly convergent, partly personalized.

The receptor was isolated from a young woman in good health. The chain combines TRBV5-1 with TRBJ2-3; 7 bases agree with TRBD2. Material: PBMCs. This CDR3 reads CASSSYGGMSGDTQYF. The CDR3 DNA reads TGCGCCAGCAGCTCCTACGGGGGGATGAGTGGAGATACGCAGTATTTT.